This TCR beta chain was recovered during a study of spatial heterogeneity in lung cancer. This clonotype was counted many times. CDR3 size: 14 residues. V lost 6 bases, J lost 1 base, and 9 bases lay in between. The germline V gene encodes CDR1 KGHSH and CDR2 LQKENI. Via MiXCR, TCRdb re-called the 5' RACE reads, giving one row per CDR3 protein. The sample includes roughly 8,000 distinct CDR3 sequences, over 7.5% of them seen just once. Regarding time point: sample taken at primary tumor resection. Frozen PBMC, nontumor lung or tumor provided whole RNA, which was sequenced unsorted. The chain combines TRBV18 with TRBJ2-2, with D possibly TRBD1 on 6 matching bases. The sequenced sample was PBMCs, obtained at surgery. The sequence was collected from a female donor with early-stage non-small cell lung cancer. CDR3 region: CASSQDRNTGELFF. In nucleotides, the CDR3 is TGTGCCAGCTCTCAGGACAGGAACACCGGGGAGCTGTTTTTT.